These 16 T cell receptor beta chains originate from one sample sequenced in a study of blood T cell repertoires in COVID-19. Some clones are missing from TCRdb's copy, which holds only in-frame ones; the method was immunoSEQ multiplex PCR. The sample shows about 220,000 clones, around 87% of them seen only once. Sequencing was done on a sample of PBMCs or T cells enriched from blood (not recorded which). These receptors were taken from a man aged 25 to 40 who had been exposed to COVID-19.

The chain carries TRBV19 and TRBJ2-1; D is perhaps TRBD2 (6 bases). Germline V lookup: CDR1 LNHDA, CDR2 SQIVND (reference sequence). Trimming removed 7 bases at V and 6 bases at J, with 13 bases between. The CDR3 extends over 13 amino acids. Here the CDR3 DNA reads TGTGCCAGTACCGGGGACTCTCCCAATGAGCAGTTCTTC. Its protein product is CASTGDSPNEQFF. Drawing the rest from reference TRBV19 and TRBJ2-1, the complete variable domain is DGGITQSPKYLFRKEGQNVTLSCEQNLNHDAMYWYRQDPGQGLRLIYYSQIVNDFQKGDIAEGYSVSREKKESFPLTVTSAQKNPTAFYLCASTGDSPNEQFFGPGTRLTVL.

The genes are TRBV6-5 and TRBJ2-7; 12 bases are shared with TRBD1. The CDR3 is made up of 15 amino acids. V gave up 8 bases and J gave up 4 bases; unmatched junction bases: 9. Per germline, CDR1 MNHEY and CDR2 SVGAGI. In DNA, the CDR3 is TGTGCCAGCTGTCCCGGGACAGGGGGCCGGTACGAGCAGTACTTC. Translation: CASCPGTGGRYEQYF.

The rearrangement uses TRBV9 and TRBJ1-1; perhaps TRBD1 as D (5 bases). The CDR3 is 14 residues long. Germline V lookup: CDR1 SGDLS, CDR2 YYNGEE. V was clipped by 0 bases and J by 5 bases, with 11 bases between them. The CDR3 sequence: CASSVVNPGTEAFF. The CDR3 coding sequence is TGTGCCAGCAGCGTAGTAAACCCAGGGACTGAAGCTTTCTTT.

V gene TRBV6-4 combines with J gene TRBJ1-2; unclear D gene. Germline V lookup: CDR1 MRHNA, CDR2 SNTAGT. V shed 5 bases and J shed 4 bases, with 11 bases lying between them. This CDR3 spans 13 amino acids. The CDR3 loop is CASSPTGAYGYTF. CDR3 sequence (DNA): TGTGCCAGCAGTCCGACCGGAGCCTATGGCTACACCTTC.

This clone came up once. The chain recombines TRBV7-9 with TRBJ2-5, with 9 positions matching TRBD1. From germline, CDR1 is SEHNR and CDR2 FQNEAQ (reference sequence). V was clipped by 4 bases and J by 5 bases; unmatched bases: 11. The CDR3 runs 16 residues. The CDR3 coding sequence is TGTGCCAGCAGCTCAGGAGGGACAGGGTGGGAGGAGACCCAGTACTTC. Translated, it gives CASSSGGTGWEETQYF.

The CDR3 sequence is CASRGAYTEAFF. CDR3 bases: TGTGCCAGCAGAGGGGCTTACACTGAAGCTTTCTTT. The chain couples TRBV6-4 to TRBJ1-1, with D possibly TRBD1 on 5 matching bases. This CDR3 contains 12 residues. Germline V gene data show CDR1 as MRHNA and CDR2 as SNTAGT. Trimming stripped 6 bases from V and 3 bases from J, with 8 bases between.

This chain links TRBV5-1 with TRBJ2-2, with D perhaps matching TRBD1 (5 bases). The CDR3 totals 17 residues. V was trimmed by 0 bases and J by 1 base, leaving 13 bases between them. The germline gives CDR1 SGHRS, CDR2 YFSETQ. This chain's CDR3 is CASSLGWGQMNTGELFF. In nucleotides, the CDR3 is TGCGCCAGCAGCTTGGGATGGGGCCAAATGAACACCGGGGAGCTGTTTTTT.

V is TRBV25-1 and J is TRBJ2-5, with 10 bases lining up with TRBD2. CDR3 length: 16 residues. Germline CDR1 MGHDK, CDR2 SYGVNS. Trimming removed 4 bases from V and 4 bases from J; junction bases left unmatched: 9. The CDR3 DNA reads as TGTGCCAGCAGTGGGCCCCTAGCGGGGGTAGGAGAGACCCAGTACTTC. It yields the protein CASSGPLAGVGETQYF.

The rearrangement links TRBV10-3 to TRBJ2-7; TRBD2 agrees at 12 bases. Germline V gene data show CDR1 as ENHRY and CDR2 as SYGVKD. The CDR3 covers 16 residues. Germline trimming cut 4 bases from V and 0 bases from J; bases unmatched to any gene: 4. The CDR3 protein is CAISVLTSGGSYEQYF. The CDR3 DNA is TGTGCCATCAGTGTGTTGACTAGCGGGGGCTCCTACGAGCAGTACTTC.

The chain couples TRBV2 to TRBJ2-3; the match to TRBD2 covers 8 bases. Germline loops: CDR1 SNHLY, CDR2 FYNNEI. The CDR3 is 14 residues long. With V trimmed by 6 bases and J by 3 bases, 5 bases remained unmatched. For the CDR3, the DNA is TGTGCCAGCAGCGGGACTAGTAGAACAGATACGCAGTATTTT. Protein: CASSGTSRTDTQYF.

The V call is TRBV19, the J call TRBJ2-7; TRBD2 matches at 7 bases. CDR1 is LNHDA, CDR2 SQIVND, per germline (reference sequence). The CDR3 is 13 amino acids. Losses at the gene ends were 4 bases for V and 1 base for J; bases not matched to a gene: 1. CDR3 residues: CASSTGGSYEQYF. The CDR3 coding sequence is TGTGCCAGTAGTACCGGGGGGTCCTACGAGCAGTACTTC. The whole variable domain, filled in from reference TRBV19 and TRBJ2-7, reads DGGITQSPKYLFRKEGQNVTLSCEQNLNHDAMYWYRQDPGQGLRLIYYSQIVNDFQKGDIAEGYSVSREKKESFPLTVTSAQKNPTAFYLCASSTGGSYEQYFGPGTRLTVT.

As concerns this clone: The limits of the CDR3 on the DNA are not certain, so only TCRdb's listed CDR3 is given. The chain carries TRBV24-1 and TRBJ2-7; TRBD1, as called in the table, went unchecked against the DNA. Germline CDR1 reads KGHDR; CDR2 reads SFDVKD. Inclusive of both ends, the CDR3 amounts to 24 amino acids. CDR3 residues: CATAGQQRANLRAVLRAQTYEQYF.

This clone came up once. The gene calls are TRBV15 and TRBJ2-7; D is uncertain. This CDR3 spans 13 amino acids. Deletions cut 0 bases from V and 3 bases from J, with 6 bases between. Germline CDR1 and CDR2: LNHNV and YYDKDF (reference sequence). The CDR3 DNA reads TGTGCCACCAGCAGAGATTTAAACTACGAGCAGTACTTC. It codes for CATSRDLNYEQYF.

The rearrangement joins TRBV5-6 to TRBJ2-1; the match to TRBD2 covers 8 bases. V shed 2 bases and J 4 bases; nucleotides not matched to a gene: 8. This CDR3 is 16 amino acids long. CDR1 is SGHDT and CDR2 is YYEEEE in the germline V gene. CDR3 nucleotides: TGTGCCAGCAGCTTCGGGGGGGCAAGCCGATACAATGAGCAGTTCTTC. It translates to CASSFGGASRYNEQFF. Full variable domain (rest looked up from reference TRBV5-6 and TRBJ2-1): DAGVTQSPTHLIKTRGQQVTLRCSPKSGHDTVSWYQQALGQGPQFIFQYYEEEERQRGNFPDRFSGHQFPNYSSELNVNALLLGDSALYLCASSFGGASRYNEQFFGPGTRLTVL.

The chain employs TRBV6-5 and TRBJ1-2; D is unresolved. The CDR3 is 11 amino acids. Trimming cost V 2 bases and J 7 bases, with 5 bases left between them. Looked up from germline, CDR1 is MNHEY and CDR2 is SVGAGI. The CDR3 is CASSYGRGYTF. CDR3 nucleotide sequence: TGTGCCAGCAGTTACGGGCGTGGCTACACCTTC.

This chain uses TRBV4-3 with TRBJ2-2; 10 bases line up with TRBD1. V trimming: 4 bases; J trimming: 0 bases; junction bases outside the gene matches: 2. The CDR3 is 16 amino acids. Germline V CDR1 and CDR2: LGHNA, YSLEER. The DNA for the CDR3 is TGCGCCAGCAGCCGCGGACAGGGGGCGAACACCGGGGAGCTGTTTTTT. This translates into CASSRGQGANTGELFF.